This T cell receptor beta chain came from a study of CD8 T cells in ankylosing spondylitis. V shed 7 bases and J shed 11 bases, with 15 bases lying between them. This CDR3 contains 13 residues. Researchers built TCR beta libraries using quantitative 5'-RACE with molecular barcodes. MiXCR, run by TCRdb on the 5' RACE reads, gives a single entry per CDR3 protein. The repertoire includes 200,000 to 300,000 distinct CDR3 sequences, roughly a quarter of them detected once, and more than 0.6% sits in the top ten. The chain employs TRBV12-3 or TRBV12-4 and TRBJ1-6; maybe TRBD1 (6 bases). The clonotype comes from a male donor with ankylosing spondylitis or in good health (not recorded which). Sequenced input: blood, either unsorted or a sorted T cell fraction (not recorded which). The CDR3 loop is CASTPRGAPPLHF. In DNA form, the CDR3 reads TGTGCCAGCACCCCAAGGGGGGCACCACCCCTCCACTTT.